This TCR beta chain originates from a study of T cell responses to AZD1222 COVID-19 vaccine (dated by TCRdb to about 2021). About the study as a whole: TCR sequencing covered about 230 trial participants: 200 to 220 given two doses of AZD1222 and about 26 given two doses of MenACWY control vaccine. Enrollment into the trials was organized by age into subgroups of 18-55, 56-69 and 70-plus years, and those subgroups contained approximately 160, 26 and 62 TCR-sequenced participants, respectively.

The CDR3 regions of human TCRbeta chains were subjected to immunosequencing. Turning to the authors' computational methods: TCRs in the repertoires were matched against a reference library of SARS-CoV-2-specific TCRs that had been generated with the MIRA antigen-specificity platform. Breadth meant the fraction of unique TCRs that were SARS-CoV-2-associated, whereas depth meant the fraction of total T cells that were SARS-CoV-2-associated. Each spike-specific TCR was assigned to its reactive spike region and to a CD4 or CD8 class using the MIRA data. Log10-transformed breadth and depth values were compared by one-way ANOVA with Sidak's multiple comparisons tests. TCRdb limited this immuneACCESS table to in-frame rearrangements with V and J called. A share of clones is missing; checked studies link under half to unresolved V genes, and the rest is unexplained. The D gene and trimming were derived from the DNA, and the V and J assignments and clone size from that table. Within this sample are some 87,000 clones, with approximately 90% of them counted one time only. Less than 5.5% of the sample lies in the top ten.

CDR1 and CDR2 (SNHLY, FYNNEI) derive from the germline V gene. Reading from cysteine to phenylalanine, the CDR3 counts 10 amino acids. Only CDR3 DNA remains: 30 bases, in frame from the first base. V is pared back by 8 bases and J by 6 bases, with 7 bases lying between the germline termini. In this sample, this clone turned up once. Its antigen has not been determined. There are no base qualities to consult, and no much larger clone falls within one base. Broader findings and caveats from the paper: Most participants were white British and females outnumbered males, and the authors suggested that clonal diversity may have been underestimated. Only five to seven AZD1222 recipients were SARS-CoV-2 seropositive at baseline, limiting conclusions about previously exposed vaccinees. After two AZD1222 doses, spike-specific TCR breadth and depth were significantly higher than at day 0 and than in MenACWY recipients. Nearly half of unique spike-specific TCRs reportedly recognized epitopes outside regions mutated in the B.1.351 and B.1.1.7 variants. Vaccine-associated CD4 TCRs spanned the whole spike protein, with dominant responses in regions 160-218 and 743-854. Because no day 14 peak-response samples were available, repertoires were characterized only after the peak T cell response. The 56-69-year group was small, and its depth increase did not reach significance, likely because of low power.

The label giving this sample's time point can be read as: baseline before first vaccination. The treatment or condition label, as the study defines it: meningococcal conjugate vaccine given as trial control. Vaccinee samples came from UK trials COV001 and COV002, including a single-blind randomized controlled phase 2/3 trial of AZD1222 (ChAdOx1 nCoV-19) in healthy adults. Trial participant PBMC samples were collected at day 0 and day 28 after the second dose for TCRbeta chain sequencing. The V and J segments used are TRBV2 and TRBJ1-2; the D segment cannot be called with confidence. The sample consisted of peripheral blood, taken on day 0 of MenACWY control vaccination. The TCR sequence derives from an adult in good health. The encoded CDR3 is CASYLDGYTF. The sequence in DNA is TGTGCCAGCTACCTGGATGGCTACACCTTC.